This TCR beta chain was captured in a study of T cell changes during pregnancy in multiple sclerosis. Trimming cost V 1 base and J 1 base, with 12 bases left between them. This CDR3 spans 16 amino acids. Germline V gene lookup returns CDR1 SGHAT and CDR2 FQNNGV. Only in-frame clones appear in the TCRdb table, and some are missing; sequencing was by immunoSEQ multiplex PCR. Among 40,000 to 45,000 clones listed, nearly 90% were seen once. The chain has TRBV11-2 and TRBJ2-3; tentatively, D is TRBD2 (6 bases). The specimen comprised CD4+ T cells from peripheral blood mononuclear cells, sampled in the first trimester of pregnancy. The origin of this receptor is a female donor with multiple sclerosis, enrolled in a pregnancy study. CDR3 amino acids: CASSLASGGGTDTQYF. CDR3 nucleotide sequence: TGTGCCAGCAGCTTAGCCTCCGGAGGGGGCACAGATACGCAGTATTTT.